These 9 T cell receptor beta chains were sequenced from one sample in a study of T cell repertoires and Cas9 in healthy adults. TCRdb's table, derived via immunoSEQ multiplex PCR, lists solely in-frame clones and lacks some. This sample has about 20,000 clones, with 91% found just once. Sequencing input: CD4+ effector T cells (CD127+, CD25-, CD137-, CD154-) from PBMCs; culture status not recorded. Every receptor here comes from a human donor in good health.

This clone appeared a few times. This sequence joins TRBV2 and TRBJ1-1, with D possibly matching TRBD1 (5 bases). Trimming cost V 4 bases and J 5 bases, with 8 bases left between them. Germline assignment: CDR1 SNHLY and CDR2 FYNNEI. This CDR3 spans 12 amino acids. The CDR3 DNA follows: TGTGCCAGCAGTGGGGAGGGGACTGAAGCTTTCTTT. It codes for CASSGEGTEAFF.

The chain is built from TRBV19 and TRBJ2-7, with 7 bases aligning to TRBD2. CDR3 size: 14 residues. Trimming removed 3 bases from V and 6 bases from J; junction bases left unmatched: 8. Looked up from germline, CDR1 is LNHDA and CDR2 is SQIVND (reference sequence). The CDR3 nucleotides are TGTGCCAGTAGTATTCCGGGGGGAACGGGCGAGCAGTACTTC. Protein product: CASSIPGGTGEQYF.

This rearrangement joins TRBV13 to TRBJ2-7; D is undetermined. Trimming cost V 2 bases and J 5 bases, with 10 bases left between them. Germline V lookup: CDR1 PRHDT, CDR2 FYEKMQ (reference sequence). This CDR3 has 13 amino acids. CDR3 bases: TGTGCCAGCAGCTTACCAAGGCTTAACGAGCAGTACTTC. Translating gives CASSLPRLNEQYF. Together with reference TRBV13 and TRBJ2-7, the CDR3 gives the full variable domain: AAGVIQSPRHLIKEKRETATLKCYPIPRHDTVYWYQQGPGQDPQFLISFYEKMQSDKGSIPDRFSAQQFSDYHSELNMSSLELGDSALYFCASSLPRLNEQYFGPGTRLTVT.

The CDR3: CASSPGQANTEAFF. The CDR3 DNA reads as TGTGCCAGCTCACCAGGACAGGCCAACACTGAAGCTTTCTTT. The J gene is TRBJ1-1, the V gene TRBV18; 7 nucleotides line up with TRBD1. The CDR3 spans 14 residues. Germline CDR1 and CDR2: KGHSH and LQKENI. Losses at the gene ends were 2 bases for V and 2 bases for J; bases not matched to a gene: 2.

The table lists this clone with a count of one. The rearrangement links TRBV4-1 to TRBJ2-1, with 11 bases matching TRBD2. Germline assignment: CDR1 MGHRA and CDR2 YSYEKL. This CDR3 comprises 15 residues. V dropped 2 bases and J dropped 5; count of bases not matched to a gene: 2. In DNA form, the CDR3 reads TGCGCCAGCAGCCAATCGACTAGCGGGAACAATGAGCAGTTCTTC. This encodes CASSQSTSGNNEQFF.

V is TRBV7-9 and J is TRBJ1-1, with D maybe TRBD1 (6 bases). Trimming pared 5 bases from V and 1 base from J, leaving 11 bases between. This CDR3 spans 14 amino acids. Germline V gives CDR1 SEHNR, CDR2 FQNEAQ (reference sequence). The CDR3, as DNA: TGTGCCAGCAGCCGTCCGGGACAGAACACTGAAGCTTTCTTT. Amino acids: CASSRPGQNTEAFF. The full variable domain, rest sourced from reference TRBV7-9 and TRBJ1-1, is DTGVSQNPRHKITKRGQNVTFRCDPISEHNRLYWYRQTLGQGPEFLTYFQNEAQLEKSRLLSDRFSAERPKGSFSTLEIQRTEQGDSAMYLCASSRPGQNTEAFFGQGTRLTVV.

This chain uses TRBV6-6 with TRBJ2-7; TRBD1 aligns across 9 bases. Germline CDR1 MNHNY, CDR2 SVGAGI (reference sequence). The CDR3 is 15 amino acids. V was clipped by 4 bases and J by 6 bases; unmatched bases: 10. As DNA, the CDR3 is TGTGCCAGCAGTTCCTCCCCGGGACAGGGTACCGAGCAGTACTTC. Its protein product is CASSSSPGQGTEQYF.

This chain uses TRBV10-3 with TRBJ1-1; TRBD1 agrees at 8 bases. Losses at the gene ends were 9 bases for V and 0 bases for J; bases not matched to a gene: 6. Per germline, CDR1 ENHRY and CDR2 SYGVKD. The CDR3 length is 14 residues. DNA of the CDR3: TGTGCCATTAGCGACAGGGGATTGAACACTGAAGCTTTCTTT. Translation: CAISDRGLNTEAFF.

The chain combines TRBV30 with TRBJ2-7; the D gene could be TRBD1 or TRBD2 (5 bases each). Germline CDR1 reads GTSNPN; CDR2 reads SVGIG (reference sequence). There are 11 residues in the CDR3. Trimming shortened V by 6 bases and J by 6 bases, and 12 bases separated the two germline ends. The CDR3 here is CACGAGLEQYF. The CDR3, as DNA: TGTGCCTGCGGGGCAGGGCTCGAGCAGTACTTC.